This is a list of T cell receptor beta chains from one sample in a study of blood T cell repertoires in COVID-19. Clones were read by immunoSEQ multiplex PCR, and TCRdb kept only the in-frame ones, dropping some. This table has about 280,000 clones, 70% to 90% appearing once. The sequenced material came from PBMCs or T cells enriched from blood (not recorded which). Receptor source: a woman in her 30s who had recovered from COVID-19. The CDR3 runs from the conserved cysteine through the conserved F or W. D genes are given only for firm matches. Size tells how often a clone was seen (once, few, many) or the class of an expanded clone, and some rows leave it out.

d_call j_call clone_size v_call cdr3_aa cdr3_nt
TRBD1 TRBJ1-5 NA TRBV7-9 CASSATGGDQPQHF TGTGCCAGCAGCGCCACAGGGGGAGATCAGCCCCAGCATTTT
TRBD2 TRBJ2-2 NA TRBV11-2 CASSLRLAGALTGELFF TGTGCCAGCAGCTTACGACTAGCGGGGGCCCTCACCGGGGAGCTGTTTTTT
NA TRBJ1-1 NA TRBV9 CASTSRRGYTLNTEAFF TGTGCCAGCACCTCGAGGCGTGGATATACTTTGAACACTGAAGCTTTCTTT
NA TRBJ1-2 NA TRBV9 CASSVGAADYGYTF TGTGCCAGCAGCGTAGGGGCCGCTGACTATGGCTACACCTTC
NA TRBJ2-7 NA TRBV29-1 CSVSGQYEQYF TGCAGCGTCAGCGGACAGTACGAGCAGTACTTC
NA TRBJ2-7 NA TRBV6-5 CASRRLGSYEQYF TGTGCCAGCCGCAGACTAGGCTCCTACGAGCAGTACTTC
NA TRBJ2-1 NA TRBV6-1 CASSEGYFWQGGNEQFF TGTGCCAGCAGTGAAGGATATTTTTGGCAGGGCGGTAATGAGCAGTTCTTC
NA TRBJ1-6 NA TRBV27 CASSLMVQNPGAPLHF TGTGCCAGCAGTTTAATGGTACAGAACCCAGGGGCACCCCTCCACTTT
NA TRBJ1-3 NA TRBV28 CASSFSVGVGNTIYF TGTGCCAGCAGTTTCTCGGTGGGAGTTGGAAACACCATATATTTT
NA TRBJ1-5 NA TRBV28 CASRNGPYRDQPQHF TGTGCCAGCAGAAACGGGCCCTACAGGGATCAGCCCCAGCATTTT
TRBD1 TRBJ1-5 NA TRBV7-8 CASSLARDSSNQPQHF TGTGCCAGCAGCTTAGCGCGGGACAGCTCCAATCAGCCCCAGCATTTT
NA TRBJ2-5 NA TRBV6-2/TRBV6-3 CASSYVGQASETQYF TGTGCCAGCAGTTACGTTGGTCAAGCGTCAGAGACCCAGTACTTC
TRBD1 TRBJ2-3 NA TRBV30 CAWSLGTGVADTQYF TGTGCCTGGAGTCTTGGGACAGGGGTGGCAGATACGCAGTATTTT
TRBD2 TRBJ2-7 NA TRBV7-9 CASSLRGYEQYF TGTGCCAGCAGCTTGCGGGGGTACGAGCAGTACTTC
NA TRBJ2-7 NA TRBV12-3/TRBV12-4 CASSWTGAYEQYF TGTGCCAGCAGTTGGACGGGGGCCTACGAGCAGTACTTC
NA TRBJ1-2 NA TRBV27 CASSPGGENYGYTF TGTGCCAGCAGCCCGGGGGGGGAGAACTATGGCTACACCTTC
TRBD1 TRBJ1-4 NA TRBV3-1/TRBV3-2 CASSQGIGRDRGPFGEKLFF TGTGCCAGCAGCCAAGGGATAGGCCGGGACAGGGGGCCCTTTGGTGAAAAACTGTTTTTT
TRBD1 TRBJ1-3 NA TRBV5-5 CASSFFPGQGASGNTIYF TGTGCCAGCAGCTTTTTTCCGGGACAGGGTGCCTCTGGAAACACCATATATTTT
NA TRBJ1-3 NA TRBV7-6 CASSPFYGVQSSGNTIYF TGTGCCAGCAGCCCCTTCTACGGGGTACAGAGCTCTGGAAACACCATATATTTT
NA TRBJ2-5 NA TRBV20-1 CSARGLETQYF TGCAGTGCTAGAGGGCTAGAGACCCAGTACTTC
NA TRBJ1-4 once TRBV5-8 CASSLAGVSNNEKLFF TGTGCCAGCAGCTTGGCCGGGGTCAGCAATAATGAAAAACTGTTTTTT
TRBD2 TRBJ2-2 NA TRBV11-3 CASSLAPGGAGELFF TGTGCCAGCAGCTTAGCCCCGGGGGGAGCCGGGGAGCTGTTTTTT
NA TRBJ1-4 NA TRBV19 CASSIGTDRKLFF TGTGCCAGTAGTATAGGGACGGACAGAAAACTGTTTTTT
NA TRBJ2-7 NA TRBV7-2 CASSQGSPALYEQYF TGTGCCAGCAGCCAAGGGAGCCCAGCCCTCTACGAGCAGTACTTC
NA TRBJ1-2 NA TRBV27 CAARGKGGYTF TGTGCCGCAAGAGGGAAGGGTGGCTACACCTTC
TRBD1 TRBJ1-4 NA TRBV7-2 CASSRGDRGPIGEKLFF TGTGCCAGCAGCAGGGGGGACAGGGGCCCAATCGGGGAAAAACTGTTTTTT
TRBD1 TRBJ1-1 NA TRBV30 CAWNRGLNTEAFF TGTGCCTGGAACAGGGGATTGAACACTGAAGCTTTCTTT
NA TRBJ1-3 NA TRBV18 CASSPPGVQVRGNTIYF TGTGCCAGCTCACCACCCGGCGTACAGGTCCGGGGAAACACCATATATTTT
NA TRBJ2-7 NA TRBV21-1 CASGSGTAYEQYF TGTGCCAGCGGATCCGGGACAGCCTACGAGCAGTACTTC
NA TRBJ2-1 NA TRBV7-2 CASSLLVAFNEQFF TGTGCCAGCAGCTTACTTGTAGCGTTCAATGAGCAGTTCTTC
TRBD1 TRBJ1-2 NA TRBV19 CASSRDRERYGYTF TGTGCCAGTTCCAGGGACAGGGAACGCTATGGCTACACCTTC
NA TRBJ2-2 NA TRBV27 CASTSGVGVPLTGELFF TGTGCCAGCACCTCCGGGGTCGGGGTCCCCTTGACCGGGGAGCTGTTTTTT
NA TRBJ1-6 NA TRBV19 CASSARDNSPLHF TGTGCCAGTAGTGCCAGGGATAATTCACCCCTCCACTTT
NA TRBJ1-2 NA TRBV4-3 CASSQDGPGGGSYGYTF TGCGCCAGCAGCCAAGACGGCCCCGGGGGGGGGAGCTATGGCTACACCTTC
NA TRBJ2-1 NA TRBV13 CASSLRRGYLYNEQFF TGTGCCAGCAGCTTAAGAAGGGGATACCTTTACAATGAGCAGTTCTTC
TRBD1 TRBJ1-4 NA TRBV7-9 CASSGGWDRGREKLFF TGTGCCAGCAGCGGTGGCTGGGACAGGGGGCGTGAAAAACTGTTTTTT
TRBD1 TRBJ1-1 NA TRBV5-1 CASTRQGALTEAFF TGCGCCAGTACCCGACAGGGGGCACTGACTGAAGCTTTCTTT
NA TRBJ1-2 NA TRBV5-1 CASSATGSPGGYTF TGCGCCAGCAGCGCTACAGGGTCCCCAGGGGGCTACACCTTC
TRBD1 TRBJ2-1 NA TRBV3-1/TRBV3-2 CASSSGQGAYNEQFF TGTGCCAGCAGCTCAGGACAGGGGGCCTACAATGAGCAGTTCTTC
TRBD1 TRBJ1-2 few TRBV5-1 CASSPTGAKGYTF TGCGCCAGCAGCCCGACAGGGGCGAAAGGCTACACCTTC
NA TRBJ2-3 NA TRBV27 CASSLVRLSTDTQYF TGTGCCAGCAGTTTAGTTAGACTTAGCACAGATACGCAGTATTTT
NA TRBJ2-5 NA TRBV2 CASSRLVQETQYF TGTGCCAGCAGCCGACTAGTTCAAGAGACCCAGTACTTC
NA TRBJ2-7 NA TRBV9 CASSGASGNEQYF TGTGCCAGCAGCGGAGCCTCAGGGAACGAGCAGTACTTC
NA TRBJ2-5 NA TRBV7-6 CASSLVSLRGETQYF TGTGCCAGCAGCTTAGTCAGTCTTAGAGGAGAGACCCAGTACTTC
TRBD1 TRBJ1-6 NA TRBV28 CASSLTGLSGKDSPLHF TGTGCCAGCAGTTTGACAGGGTTGAGTGGGAAGGATTCACCCCTCCACTTT
NA TRBJ1-1 NA TRBV3-1/TRBV3-2 CASSHGGWGTEAFF TGTGCCAGCAGCCATGGGGGCTGGGGCACTGAAGCTTTCTTT
NA TRBJ2-7 NA TRBV7-8 CASSLDWRYEQYF TGTGCCAGCAGCTTAGATTGGCGGTACGAGCAGTACTTC
NA TRBJ2-7 NA TRBV5-8 CASSLSGAPWEQYF TGTGCCAGCAGCTTGTCAGGGGCGCCGTGGGAGCAGTACTTC
NA TRBJ2-6 NA TRBV28 CASSRPGGGAGANVLTF TGTGCCAGCAGTCGCCCAGGAGGGGGGGCTGGGGCCAACGTCCTGACTTTC
TRBD2 TRBJ2-2 NA TRBV6-2/TRBV6-3 CASSYSATSGNTGELFF TGTGCCAGCAGTTACTCTGCGACTAGCGGAAACACCGGGGAGCTGTTTTTT
TRBD2 TRBJ2-3 NA TRBV7-9 CASSVAGGPTDTQYF TGTGCCAGCAGCGTAGCGGGAGGGCCCACAGATACGCAGTATTTT
TRBD1 TRBJ1-1 NA TRBV28 CASRRGGADTEAFF TGTGCCAGCAGACGAGGGGGCGCCGACACTGAAGCTTTCTTT